Below, 30 T cell receptor beta chains from the same sample are listed, as sequenced in a study of T cell repertoires in cytomegalovirus infection. TCRdb ran MiXCR on the reads and lists one entry per CDR3 protein. The sample includes about 830,000 distinct CDR3 sequences, less than 35% of them seen just once. These TCRs' antigens remain unknown. Sequencing used cultured CD8+ T cells from PBMCs, obtained from culture after CMV antigen stimulation. The receptors originated from a human donor in good health (CMV status not recorded). Some clones in this sample may be carry-over from other donors' samples.

As to this clonotype: At one end the junction does not follow the germline gene, possibly because of a read error. The rearrangement joins TRBV14 to TRBJ2-1; 7 bases map to TRBD1. The CDR3 sequence is 12 residues long. The germline V gene has CDR1 SGHDN and CDR2 FVKESK. In DNA, the CDR3 is TGTGCCAGCAGCCTCCGCAGTACTGGACAGGTCTTC. It specifies CASSLRSTGQVF.

The chain recombines TRBV12-3 or TRBV12-4 with TRBJ1-6; D is unresolved. CDR3 length equals 15 residues. Between the trimmed V and J ends, which lost 5 bases and 6 bases, there was a span of 14 bases. The chain's CDR3 is CASSVAIGGNSPLHF. CDR3 DNA: TGTGCCAGCAGTGTTGCCATTGGCGGTAATTCACCCCTCCACTTT.

CDR3 protein: CASSYKGSYNEQFF. CDR3 in DNA: TGTGCCAGCAGTTACAAAGGGTCTTACAATGAGCAGTTCTTC. The gene calls are TRBV6-2 or TRBV6-3 and TRBJ2-1; D is undetermined. Germline V gene sequence: CDR1 MNHEY, CDR2 SVGEGT. The length of the CDR3 is 14 residues. Trimming cost V 2 bases and J 4 bases, with 9 bases left between them.

This rearrangement joins TRBV12-3 or TRBV12-4 to TRBJ2-1; TRBD1 is a possible D gene (6 bases). The CDR3 totals 18 residues. The ends were cut back, 4 bases at V and 0 bases at J, with 19 bases in the middle. The CDR3 loop is CASSSVVTYRDSYNEQFF. CDR3 nucleotides: TGTGCCAGCAGTTCAGTAGTTACGTACAGGGACTCCTACAATGAGCAGTTCTTC.

This clonotype has ten or more counts. This rearrangement joins TRBV7-8 to TRBJ1-5; TRBD1 might be the D (6 bases). The CDR3 has 14 residues. Germline V gene data show CDR1 as SGHVS and CDR2 as FQNEAQ. V was clipped by 5 bases and J by 6 bases, with 14 bases between them. The CDR3 loop is CASSQIGGTQPQHF. The CDR3 coding sequence is TGTGCCAGCAGCCAGATAGGGGGGACTCAGCCCCAGCATTTT.

Comments on this clonotype: The conserved phenylalanine or tryptophan is not found at the CDR3 terminus, so this likely reflects a read error. The genes are TRBV7-9 and TRBJ1-2, with a possible D match to TRBD1 (6 bases). V lost 5 bases, J lost 6 bases, and 13 bases lay in between. The CDR3 has 13 residues. In germline, CDR1 is SEHNR, CDR2 FQNEAQ (reference sequence). This CDR3 reads CASSKRTDNGYTV. Here the CDR3 DNA reads TGTGCCAGCAGCAAAAGGACAGATAATGGCTACACCGTC.

This rearrangement joins TRBV4-1 to TRBJ2-3; D is unclear. Germline V gives CDR1 MGHRA, CDR2 YSYEKL. V was trimmed by 0 bases and J by 2 bases, leaving 6 bases between them. The CDR3 contains 14 residues. This CDR3 reads CASSQDVATDTQYF. As DNA, the CDR3 is TGCGCCAGCAGCCAAGATGTAGCCACAGATACGCAGTATTTT.

This clonotype was counted a few times. The chain has TRBV14 and TRBJ2-1; TRBD1 is a possible D gene (6 bases). V lost 6 bases, J lost 5 bases, and 20 bases lay in between. Germline values: CDR1 SGHDN, CDR2 FVKESK. CDR3 length: 16 residues. CDR3 region: CASRPRNRVADNEQFF. Here the CDR3 DNA reads TGTGCCAGCAGACCGAGAAACAGGGTTGCAGACAATGAGCAGTTCTTC.

The genes are TRBV7-9 and TRBJ1-4, with no clear D. Germline CDR1 is SEHNR and CDR2 is FQNEAQ (reference sequence). V was cut by 7 bases and J by 4 bases, with 10 bases left in between. The CDR3 runs 13 residues. CDR3 bases: TGTGCCAGCATCCACGGGATTAATGAAAAACTGTTTTTT. It encodes CASIHGINEKLFF.

The chain links TRBV5-4 to TRBJ2-7; D is ambiguous. From germline, CDR1 is SGHNT and CDR2 YYREEE (reference sequence). The CDR3 loop spans 15 amino acids. V shed 0 bases and J shed 0 bases, with 10 bases lying between them. The CDR3 DNA reads TGTGCCAGCAGCTTGGAAGGCGAGTCCTCCTACGAGCAGTACGTC. Translating gives CASSLEGESSYEQYV.

The chain employs TRBV9 and TRBJ2-3, with D hard to call. CDR1 is SGDLS and CDR2 is YYNGEE in the germline V gene. The CDR3 is 16 residues long. V lost 2 bases to trimming and J lost 0 bases, with 13 bases between them. The chain's CDR3 is CASSVKDQPSTDTQYF. The CDR3 DNA follows: TGTGCCAGCAGCGTTAAGGACCAGCCTAGCACAGATACGCAGTATTTT.

The genes are TRBV14 and TRBJ1-2; possibly TRBD1 for D (6 bases). Germline V lookup: CDR1 SGHDN, CDR2 FVKESK. Trimming pared 4 bases from V and 4 bases from J, leaving 13 bases between. The CDR3 consists of 14 residues. CDR3 residues: CASSPQGRAYGYTF. The CDR3 DNA sequence: TGTGCCAGCAGCCCCCAGGGGCGCGCCTATGGCTACACCTTC.

There are a few counts of this clonotype. The chain links TRBV27 to TRBJ2-2; D might be TRBD1 (5 bases). V dropped 3 bases and J dropped 3 bases, with 8 bases sitting between them. This CDR3 spans 14 amino acids. Germline loops: CDR1 MNHEY, CDR2 SMNVEV (reference sequence). This CDR3 reads CASSLGRDTGELFF. The CDR3 nucleotides read TGTGCCAGCAGTTTGGGCAGGGACACCGGGGAGCTGTTTTTT.

V and J are TRBV12-3 or TRBV12-4 and TRBJ2-1; 13 bases match TRBD2. CDR3 length equals 18 residues. J gave up 7 bases and V 5 bases, and 14 bases lay outside the gene matches. In DNA form, the CDR3 reads TGTGCCAGCAGTCGAGGGGGACTAGCGGGGATCTTTGGAAATGAGCAGTTCTTC. Its protein is CASSRGGLAGIFGNEQFF.

V usage is TRBV7-2 and J usage is TRBJ2-5; D is unclear. The CDR3 loop spans 15 amino acids. Trimming removed 5 bases from V and 5 bases from J, with 18 bases in between. Germline V gene lookup returns CDR1 SGHTA and CDR2 FQGNSA. Here the CDR3 reads CASSLLGRGRETQYF. Here the CDR3 DNA reads TGTGCCAGCAGCCTCCTGGGTCGTGGGCGGGAGACCCAGTACTTC.

This clonotype was counted at least ten times. The chain combines TRBV27 with TRBJ1-5, with TRBD1 matching over 10 bases. V gave up 5 bases and J gave up 2 bases; unmatched junction bases: 9. CDR3 length: 17 amino acids. Germline CDR1 MNHEY, CDR2 SMNVEV (reference sequence). The CDR3 sequence is CASSPSTGGPGNQPQHF. CDR3 bases: TGTGCCAGCAGTCCATCGACAGGGGGCCCGGGCAATCAGCCCCAGCATTTT.

In its sample, this clonotype was seen a few times. This chain connects TRBV19 to TRBJ1-5; D call uncertain. Deletions cut 5 bases from V and 6 bases from J, with 14 bases between. The germline V gene has CDR1 LNHDA and CDR2 SQIVND (reference sequence). The CDR3 length is 14 residues. The CDR3 DNA is TGTGCCAGTAGTCTCCACTTAGAGGGTCAGCCCCAGCATTTT. Amino acids: CASSLHLEGQPQHF.

This clonotype showed up just a few times. CDR3 protein: CASSGWTSDSYNEQFF. CDR3 coding DNA: TGCGCCAGCAGCGGGTGGACTAGCGACTCTTACAATGAGCAGTTCTTC. The chain joins TRBV5-1 to TRBJ2-1, with 9 positions matching TRBD2. Germline V CDR1 and CDR2: SGHRS, YFSETQ. Losses at the gene ends were 4 bases for V and 4 bases for J; bases not matched to a gene: 9. This CDR3 has 16 amino acids.

This clonotype was found a few times. This sequence joins TRBV7-8 and TRBJ2-1, with 8 bases matching TRBD1. The CDR3 runs 16 residues. Looked up from germline, CDR1 is SGHVS and CDR2 is FQNEAQ. V shed 5 bases, J shed 2 bases, and the junction held 8 bases outside the gene matches. DNA for the CDR3: TGTGCCAGCAGCCCCTATGCGGGACAGGCCTACAATGAGCAGTTCTTC. Translated, it gives CASSPYAGQAYNEQFF.

The chain recombines TRBV29-1 with TRBJ2-1; possibly TRBD2 for D (5 bases). Germline V gene data show CDR1 as SQVTM and CDR2 as ANQGSEA. CDR3 length: 13 amino acids. The V and J ends lost 4 bases and 8 bases respectively, with 15 bases between them. CDR3 amino acids: CSVAGGVGDEQFF. In nucleotides, the CDR3 is TGCAGCGTTGCAGGAGGAGTGGGTGATGAGCAGTTCTTC.

This clonotype was seen a single time. An end of the junction does not agree with germline; a read error may underlie this. V usage is TRBV27 and J usage is TRBJ2-7; D unclear. Germline V gene lookup returns CDR1 MNHEY and CDR2 SMNVEV (reference sequence). This CDR3 has 14 residues. The CDR3 is CASTPFGNSYQQYF. CDR3 DNA: TGTGCCAGCACCCCTTTTGGCAACTCCTACCAGCAGTACTTC.

This clonotype was detected a few times. The CDR3 sequence is CASSSPPGQGNYGYTF. As DNA, the CDR3 is TGTGCCAGCAGTTCCCCACCGGGACAGGGGAACTATGGCTACACCTTC. This chain links TRBV28 with TRBJ1-2; 10 nucleotides agree with TRBD1. V was clipped by 4 bases and J by 2 bases; unmatched bases: 7. Germline lookup yields CDR1 MDHEN and CDR2 SYDVKM. CDR3 size: 16 residues.

The chain joins TRBV6-5 to TRBJ2-5; D is ambiguous. Trimming took 6 bases from V and 2 from J, leaving 16 bases between them. Germline V gene data show CDR1 as MNHEY and CDR2 as SVGAGI. The CDR3 spans 15 residues. CDR3 sequence reads: CASRLSFQLQETQYF. The CDR3 bases are TGTGCCAGCAGGCTGAGCTTCCAGTTACAAGAGACCCAGTACTTC.

This clonotype was counted between two and nine times. The chain couples TRBV19 to TRBJ1-3; D possibly corresponds to TRBD1 (5 bases). There are 18 residues in the CDR3. Germline CDR1 is LNHDA and CDR2 is SQIVND (reference sequence). Trimming took off 6 bases at V and 0 bases at J, with 21 bases between the two ends. DNA of the CDR3: TGTGCCAGTAGCCCCACTCGCTTGGGGGTTCGCTCTGGAAACACCATATATTTT. Translated: CASSPTRLGVRSGNTIYF.

This clonotype has only a few counts. The rearrangement uses TRBV6-1 and TRBJ1-1; TRBD1 agrees at 8 bases. This CDR3 region has 14 residues. CDR1 is MNHNS, CDR2 SASEGT, per germline. The V and J ends lost 4 bases and 3 bases, in that order; junction bases with no gene match: 4. The CDR3 region is CASSAGGRYTEAFF. The CDR3 coding sequence is TGTGCCAGCAGTGCAGGGGGCAGGTACACTGAAGCTTTCTTT.

This clonotype was found a few times. The chain is built from TRBV27 and TRBJ1-2; 7 bases agree with TRBD1. Germline CDR1 MNHEY, CDR2 SMNVEV (reference sequence). This CDR3 region has 12 residues. V lost 8 bases, J lost 8 bases, and 8 bases stayed unmatched. The chain's CDR3 is CASRTGARGYTF. CDR3 bases: TGTGCCAGCCGGACAGGAGCGAGAGGCTACACCTTC.

This clonotype has at least ten counts. V gene TRBV7-6 combines with J gene TRBJ2-2, with 8 bases fitting TRBD2. J was trimmed by 8 bases and V by 1 base; bases with no gene match: 9. The CDR3 is 16 amino acids. CDR1 and CDR2 (germline): SGHVS, FNYEAQ. CDR3 nucleotides: TGTGCCAGCAGCTTAGGTAGCGGGGCGTCCTCTGGGGAGCTGTTTTTT. It codes for CASSLGSGASSGELFF. Looking up the rest from reference TRBV7-6 and TRBJ2-2 gives the full variable domain: GAGVSQSPRYKVTKRGQDVALRCDPISGHVSLYWYRQALGQGPEFLTYFNYEAQQDKSGLPNDRFSAERPEGSISTLTIQRTEQRDSAMYRCASSLGSGASSGELFFGEGSRLTVL.

Only a few counts were recorded for this clonotype. The V and J genes are TRBV7-6 and TRBJ1-2; TRBD1 matches at 7 bases. Germline V gene sequence: CDR1 SGHVS, CDR2 FNYEAQ. Unmatched junction bases numbered 15, after V lost 5 bases and J lost 6 bases. The CDR3 is made up of 16 amino acids. CDR3 DNA: TGTGCCAGCAGCCGCCGACAGGGAGGTCTCGGCGATGGCTACACCTTC. The encoded protein is CASSRRQGGLGDGYTF.

Of note for this clonotype: One base away lies a much larger clone, so this may be a sequencing read error. V usage is TRBV7-2 and J usage is TRBJ1-5; 8 bases map to TRBD1. CDR1 is SGHTA and CDR2 is FQGNSA in the germline V gene. This CDR3 comprises 13 residues. CDR3 nucleotides: TGTGTCAGCACGGACAGGGTCACAATGCCCCAGCATTTT. This translates into CVSTDRVTMPQHF.

This clonotype was detected a few times. The chain joins TRBV19 to TRBJ2-7; D is ambiguous. Germline loops: CDR1 LNHDA, CDR2 SQIVND (reference sequence). The CDR3 runs 14 residues. Trimming shortened V by 3 bases and J by 2 bases, and 11 bases separated the two germline ends. DNA for the CDR3: TGTGCCAGTAGTATTGGGTCGGAAACCTACGAGCAGTACTTC. This translates into CASSIGSETYEQYF.